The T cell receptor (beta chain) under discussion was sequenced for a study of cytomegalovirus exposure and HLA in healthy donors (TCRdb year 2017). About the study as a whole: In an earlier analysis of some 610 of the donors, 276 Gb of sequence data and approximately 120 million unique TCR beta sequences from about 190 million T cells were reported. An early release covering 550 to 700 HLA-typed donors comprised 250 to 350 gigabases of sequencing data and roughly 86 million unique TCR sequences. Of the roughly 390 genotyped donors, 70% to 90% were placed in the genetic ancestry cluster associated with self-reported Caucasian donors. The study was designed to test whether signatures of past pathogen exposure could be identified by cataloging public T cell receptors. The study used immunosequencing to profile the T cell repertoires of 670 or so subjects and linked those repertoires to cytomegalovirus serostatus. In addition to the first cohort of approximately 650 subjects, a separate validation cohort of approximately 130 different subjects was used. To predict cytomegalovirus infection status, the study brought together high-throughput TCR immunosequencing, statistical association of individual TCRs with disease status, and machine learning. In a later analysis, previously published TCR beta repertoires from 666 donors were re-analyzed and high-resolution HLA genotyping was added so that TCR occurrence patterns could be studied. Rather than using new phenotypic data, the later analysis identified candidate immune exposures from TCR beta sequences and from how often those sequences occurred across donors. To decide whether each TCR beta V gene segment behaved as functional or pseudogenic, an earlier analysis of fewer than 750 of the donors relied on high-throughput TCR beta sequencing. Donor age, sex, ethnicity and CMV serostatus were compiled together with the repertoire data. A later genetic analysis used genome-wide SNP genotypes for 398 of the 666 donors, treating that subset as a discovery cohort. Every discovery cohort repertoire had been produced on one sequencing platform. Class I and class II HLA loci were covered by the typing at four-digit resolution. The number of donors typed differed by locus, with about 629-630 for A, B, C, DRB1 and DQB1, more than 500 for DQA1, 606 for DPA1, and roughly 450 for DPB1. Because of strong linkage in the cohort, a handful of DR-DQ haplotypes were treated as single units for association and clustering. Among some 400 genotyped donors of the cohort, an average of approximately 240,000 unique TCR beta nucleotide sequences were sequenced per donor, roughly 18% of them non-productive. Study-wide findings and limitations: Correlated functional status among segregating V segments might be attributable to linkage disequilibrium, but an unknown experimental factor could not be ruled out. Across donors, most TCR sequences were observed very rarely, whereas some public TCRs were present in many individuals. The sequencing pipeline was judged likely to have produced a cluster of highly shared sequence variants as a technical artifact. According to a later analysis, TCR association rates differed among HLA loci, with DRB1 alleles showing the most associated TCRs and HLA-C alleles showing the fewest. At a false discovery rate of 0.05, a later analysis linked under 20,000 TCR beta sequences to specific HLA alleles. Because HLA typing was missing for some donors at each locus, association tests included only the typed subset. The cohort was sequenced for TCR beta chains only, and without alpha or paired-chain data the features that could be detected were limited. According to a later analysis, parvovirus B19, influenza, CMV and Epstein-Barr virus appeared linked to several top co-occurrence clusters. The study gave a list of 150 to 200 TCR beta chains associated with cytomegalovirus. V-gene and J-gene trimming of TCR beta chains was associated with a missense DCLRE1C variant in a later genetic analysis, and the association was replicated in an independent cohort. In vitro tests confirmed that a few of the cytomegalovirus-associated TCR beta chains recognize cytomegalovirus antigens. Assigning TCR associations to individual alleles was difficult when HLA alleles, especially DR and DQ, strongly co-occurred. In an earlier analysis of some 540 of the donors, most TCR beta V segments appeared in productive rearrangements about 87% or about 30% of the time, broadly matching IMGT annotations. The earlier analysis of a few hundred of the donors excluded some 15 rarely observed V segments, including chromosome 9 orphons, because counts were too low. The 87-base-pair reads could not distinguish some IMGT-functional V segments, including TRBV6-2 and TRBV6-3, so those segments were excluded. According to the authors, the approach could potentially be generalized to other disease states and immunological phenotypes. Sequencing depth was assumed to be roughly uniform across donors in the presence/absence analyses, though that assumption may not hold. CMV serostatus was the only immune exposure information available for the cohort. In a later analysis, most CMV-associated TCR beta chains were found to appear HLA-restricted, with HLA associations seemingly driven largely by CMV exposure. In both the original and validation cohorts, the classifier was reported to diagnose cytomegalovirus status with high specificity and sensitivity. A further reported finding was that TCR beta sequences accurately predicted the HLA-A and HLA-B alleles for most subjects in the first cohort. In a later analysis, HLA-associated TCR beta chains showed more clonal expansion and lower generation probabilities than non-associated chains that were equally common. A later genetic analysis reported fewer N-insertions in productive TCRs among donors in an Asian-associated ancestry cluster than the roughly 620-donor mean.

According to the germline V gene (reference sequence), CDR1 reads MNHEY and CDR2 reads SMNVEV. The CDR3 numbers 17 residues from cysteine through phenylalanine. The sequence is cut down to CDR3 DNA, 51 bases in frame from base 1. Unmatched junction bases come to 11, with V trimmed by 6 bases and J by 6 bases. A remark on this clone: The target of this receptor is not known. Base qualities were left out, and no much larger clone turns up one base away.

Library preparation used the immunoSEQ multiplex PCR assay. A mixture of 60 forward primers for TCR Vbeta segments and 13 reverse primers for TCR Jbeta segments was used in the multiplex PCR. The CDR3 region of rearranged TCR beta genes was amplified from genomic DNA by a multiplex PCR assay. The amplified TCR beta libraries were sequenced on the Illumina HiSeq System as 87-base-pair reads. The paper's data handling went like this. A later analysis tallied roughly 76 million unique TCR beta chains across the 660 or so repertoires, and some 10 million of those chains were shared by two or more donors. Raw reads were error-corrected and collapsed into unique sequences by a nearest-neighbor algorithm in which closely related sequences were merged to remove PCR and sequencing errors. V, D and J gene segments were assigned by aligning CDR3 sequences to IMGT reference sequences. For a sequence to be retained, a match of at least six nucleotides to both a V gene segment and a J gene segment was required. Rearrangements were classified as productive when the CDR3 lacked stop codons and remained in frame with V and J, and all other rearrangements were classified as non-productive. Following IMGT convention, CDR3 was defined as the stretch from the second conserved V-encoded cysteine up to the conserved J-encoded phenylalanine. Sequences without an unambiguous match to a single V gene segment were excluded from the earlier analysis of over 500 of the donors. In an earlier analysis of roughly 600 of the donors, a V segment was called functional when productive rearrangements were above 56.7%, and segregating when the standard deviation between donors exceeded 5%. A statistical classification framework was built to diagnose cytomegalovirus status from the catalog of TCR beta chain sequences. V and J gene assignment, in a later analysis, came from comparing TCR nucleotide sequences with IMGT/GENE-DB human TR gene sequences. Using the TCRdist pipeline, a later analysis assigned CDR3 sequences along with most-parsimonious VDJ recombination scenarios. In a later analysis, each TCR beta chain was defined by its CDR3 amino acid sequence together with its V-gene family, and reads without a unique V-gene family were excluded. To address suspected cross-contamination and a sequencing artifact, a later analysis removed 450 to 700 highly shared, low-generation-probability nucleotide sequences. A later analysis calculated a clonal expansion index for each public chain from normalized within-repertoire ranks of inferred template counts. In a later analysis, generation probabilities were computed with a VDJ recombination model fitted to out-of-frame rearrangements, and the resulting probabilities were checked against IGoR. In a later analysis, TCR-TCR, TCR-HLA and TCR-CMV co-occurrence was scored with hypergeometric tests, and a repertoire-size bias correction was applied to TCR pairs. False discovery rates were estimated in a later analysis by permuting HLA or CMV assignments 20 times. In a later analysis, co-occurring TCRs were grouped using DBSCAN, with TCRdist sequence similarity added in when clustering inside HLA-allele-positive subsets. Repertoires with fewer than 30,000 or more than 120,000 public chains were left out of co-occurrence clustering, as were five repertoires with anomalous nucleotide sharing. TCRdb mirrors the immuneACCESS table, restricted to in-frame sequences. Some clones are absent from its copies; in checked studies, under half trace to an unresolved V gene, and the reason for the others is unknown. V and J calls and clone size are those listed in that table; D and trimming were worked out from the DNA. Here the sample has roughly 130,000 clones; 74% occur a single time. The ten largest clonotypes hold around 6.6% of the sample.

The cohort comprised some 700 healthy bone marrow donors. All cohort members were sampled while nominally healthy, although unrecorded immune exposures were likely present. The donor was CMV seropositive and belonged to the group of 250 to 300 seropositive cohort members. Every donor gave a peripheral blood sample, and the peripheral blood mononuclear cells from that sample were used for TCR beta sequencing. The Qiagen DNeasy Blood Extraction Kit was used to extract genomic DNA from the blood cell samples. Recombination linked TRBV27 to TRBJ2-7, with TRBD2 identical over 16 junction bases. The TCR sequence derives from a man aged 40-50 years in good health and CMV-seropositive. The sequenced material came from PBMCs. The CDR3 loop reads CASRTPGLAGGVLEQYF. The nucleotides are TGTGCCAGCAGGACTCCGGGACTAGCGGGAGGGGTGCTCGAGCAGTACTTC.